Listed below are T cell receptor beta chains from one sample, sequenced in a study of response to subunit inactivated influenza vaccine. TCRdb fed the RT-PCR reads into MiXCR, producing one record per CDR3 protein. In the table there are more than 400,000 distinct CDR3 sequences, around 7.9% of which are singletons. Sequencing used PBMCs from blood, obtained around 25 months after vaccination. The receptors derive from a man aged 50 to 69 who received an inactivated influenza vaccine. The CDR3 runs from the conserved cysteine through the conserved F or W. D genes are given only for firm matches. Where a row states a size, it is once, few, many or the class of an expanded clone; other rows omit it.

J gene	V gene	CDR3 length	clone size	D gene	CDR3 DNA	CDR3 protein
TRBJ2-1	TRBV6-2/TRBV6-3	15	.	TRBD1	TGTGCCAGCACAAAGGGACAGGGATCCTACAATGAGCAGTTCTTC	CASTKGQGSYNEQFF
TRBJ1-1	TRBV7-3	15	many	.	TGTGCCAGCAGCCTAGAGGACGCCCAGGGCACTGAAGCTTTCTTT	CASSLEDAQGTEAFF
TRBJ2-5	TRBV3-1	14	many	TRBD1	TGTGCCAGCAGCCAAGGAAGGGGGCGAGAGACCCAGTACTTC	CASSQGRGRETQYF
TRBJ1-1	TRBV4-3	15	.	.	TGCGCCAGCAGCCAAGATTACACCCTACCAGCCGAAGCTTTCTTT	CASSQDYTLPAEAFF
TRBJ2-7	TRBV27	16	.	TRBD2	TGTGCCAGCAGTTTTCGGGGGGTGCAGGGCTCCTACGAGCAGTACTTC	CASSFRGVQGSYEQYF
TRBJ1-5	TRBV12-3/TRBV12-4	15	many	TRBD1	TGTGCCAGCAAACCGACAGGGGGTTCCAATCAGCCCCAGCATTTT	CASKPTGGSNQPQHF
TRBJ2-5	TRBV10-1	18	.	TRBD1	TGCGCCAGCAGTGAGTCGACCCGGGGTGAGGGGGCCTCCGAGACCCAGTACTTC	CASSESTRGEGASETQYF
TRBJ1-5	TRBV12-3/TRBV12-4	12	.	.	TGTGCCAGCAGTTTAGAAATTGGGTCCCAGCATTTT	CASSLEIGSQHF
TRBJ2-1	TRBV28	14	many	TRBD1	TGTGCCAGCAGACCGGGACAGGGAGTGACTGAGCAGTTCTTC	CASRPGQGVTEQFF
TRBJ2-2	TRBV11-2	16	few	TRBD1	TGTGCCAGCAGCTTAGAAGGGACAGTTAACACCGGGGAGCTGTTTTTT	CASSLEGTVNTGELFF
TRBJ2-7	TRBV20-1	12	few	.	TGCAGTGCTAGAGACCTCAGCGGTACTCCGTACTTC	CSARDLSGTPYF
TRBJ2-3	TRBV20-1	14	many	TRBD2	TGCAGTGCTAGGAAAGCGGGGGACACAGATACGCAGTATTTT	CSARKAGDTDTQYF
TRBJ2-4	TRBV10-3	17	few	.	TGTGCCATCAGTGAGTCTGGGGGGCTGAGGGCCAAAAACATTCAGTACTTC	CAISESGGLRAKNIQYF
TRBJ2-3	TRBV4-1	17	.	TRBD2	TGCGCCAGCAGCCAAGGGTCTAGCGGGGGGGCGATAGATACGCAGTATTTT	CASSQGSSGGAIDTQYF
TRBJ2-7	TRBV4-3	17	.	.	TGCGCCAGCAGCCAAGAGGGGGGATCCAGGGGGAGCTACGAGCAGTACTTC	CASSQEGGSRGSYEQYF
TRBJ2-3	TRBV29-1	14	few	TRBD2	TGCAGCGTTGTTAGGACTAGCGGGAGTGATACGCAGTATTTT	CSVVRTSGSDTQYF
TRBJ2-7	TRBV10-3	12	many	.	TGTGCCATCAGTGAGTCGAATTACGAGCAGTACTTC	CAISESNYEQYF
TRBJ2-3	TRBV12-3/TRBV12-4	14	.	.	TGTGCCAGCAGTTTTGGGATTCTTACAGATACGCAGTATTTT	CASSFGILTDTQYF
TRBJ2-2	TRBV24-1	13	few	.	TGTGCCACCCAAGGAGGGGGGACCGGGGAGCTGTTTTTT	CATQGGGTGELFF
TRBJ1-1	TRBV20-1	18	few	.	TGCAGTGCTAGAGTCATTAGCCAGTCTGGACGCATGAACACTGAAGCTTTCTTT	CSARVISQSGRMNTEAFF